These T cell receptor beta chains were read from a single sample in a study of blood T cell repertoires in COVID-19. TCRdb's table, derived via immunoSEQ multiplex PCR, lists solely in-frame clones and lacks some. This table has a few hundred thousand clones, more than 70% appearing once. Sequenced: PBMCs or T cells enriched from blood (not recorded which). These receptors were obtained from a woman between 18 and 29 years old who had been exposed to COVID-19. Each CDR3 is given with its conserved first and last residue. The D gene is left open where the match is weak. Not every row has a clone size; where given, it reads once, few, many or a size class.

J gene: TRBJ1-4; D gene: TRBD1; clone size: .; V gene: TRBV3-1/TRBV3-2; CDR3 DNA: TGTGCCAGCAGCCCCGGACAGGGGAGGTATGAAAAACTGTTTTTT; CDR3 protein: CASSPGQGRYEKLFF
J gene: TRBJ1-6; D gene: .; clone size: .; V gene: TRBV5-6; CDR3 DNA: TGTGCCAGCAGCTTCTTGGGGCGAGATAATTCACCCCTCCACTTT; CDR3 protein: CASSFLGRDNSPLHF
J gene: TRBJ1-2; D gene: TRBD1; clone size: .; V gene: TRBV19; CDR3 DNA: TGTGCCAGTACCTATGGGACAGTCTATGGCTACACCTTC; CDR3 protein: CASTYGTVYGYTF
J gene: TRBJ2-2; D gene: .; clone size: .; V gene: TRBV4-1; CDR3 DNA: TGCGCCAGCAGCCAAGAAGGGTTGAGACAGGACACCGGGGAGCTGTTTTTT; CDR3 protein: CASSQEGLRQDTGELFF
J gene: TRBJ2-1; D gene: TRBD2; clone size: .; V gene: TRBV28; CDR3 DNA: TGTGCCAGCAGTATGACTAGCGTCGGGAATGAGCAGTTCTTC; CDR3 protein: CASSMTSVGNEQFF
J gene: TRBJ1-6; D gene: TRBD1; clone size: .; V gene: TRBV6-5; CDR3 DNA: TGTGCCAGCAGCCCCGGGACAGGGGGGAATTCACCCCTCCACTTT; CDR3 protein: CASSPGTGGNSPLHF
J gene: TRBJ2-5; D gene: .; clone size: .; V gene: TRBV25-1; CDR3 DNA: TGTGCCAGCAGTGCGGGGAGTGCGCCCCAAGAGACCCAGTACTTC; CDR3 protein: CASSAGSAPQETQYF
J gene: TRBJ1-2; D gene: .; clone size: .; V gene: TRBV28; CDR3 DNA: TGTGCCAGCAGTTCAGGGCCTCCGGCGGTCGGCTACACCTTC; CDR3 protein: CASSSGPPAVGYTF
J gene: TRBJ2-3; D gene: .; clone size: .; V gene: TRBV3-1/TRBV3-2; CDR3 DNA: TGTGCCAGCAGCCAAGGTATTTCCGGCACAGATACGCAGTATTTT; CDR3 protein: CASSQGISGTDTQYF
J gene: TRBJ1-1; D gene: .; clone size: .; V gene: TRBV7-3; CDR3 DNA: TGTGCCAGCAGCTTAACGGCAGGGCCGAACACTGAAGCTTTCTTT; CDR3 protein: CASSLTAGPNTEAFF
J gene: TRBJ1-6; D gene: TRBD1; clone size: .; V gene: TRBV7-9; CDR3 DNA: TGTGCCAGCAGCGAACAGGGGGAAAGCTCACCCCTCCACTTT; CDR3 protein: CASSEQGESSPLHF
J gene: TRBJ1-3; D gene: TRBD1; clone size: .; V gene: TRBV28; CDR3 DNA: TGTGCCAGCAGTAGCCCGACAGGGGCTGGAAACACCATATATTTT; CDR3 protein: CASSSPTGAGNTIYF
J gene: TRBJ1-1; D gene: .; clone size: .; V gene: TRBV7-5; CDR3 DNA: TGTGCCAGAAGCTTAGTACTAGGGACACCTAAGATGAACACTGAAGCTTTCTTT; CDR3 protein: CARSLVLGTPKMNTEAFF
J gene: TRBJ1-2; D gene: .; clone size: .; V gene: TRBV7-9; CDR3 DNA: TGTGCCAGCAGCTTAGCGGACGGGAGATCTAACTATGGCTACACCTTC; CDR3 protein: CASSLADGRSNYGYTF
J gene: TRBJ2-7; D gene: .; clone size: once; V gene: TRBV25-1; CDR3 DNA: TGTGCCAGCAAGGCAGGGTACTACGAGCAGTACTTC; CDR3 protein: CASKAGYYEQYF
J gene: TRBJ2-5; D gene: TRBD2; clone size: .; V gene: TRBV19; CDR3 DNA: TGTGCCAGTAGTTATTCCTCGGGGGGTTGGGAGACCCAGTACTTC; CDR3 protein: CASSYSSGGWETQYF
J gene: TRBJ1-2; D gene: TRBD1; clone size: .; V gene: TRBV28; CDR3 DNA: TGTGCCAGCAGTTTTGGAACACTTGGGAACAGGGGGCAGACCTATGGCTACACCTTC; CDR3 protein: CASSFGTLGNRGQTYGYTF
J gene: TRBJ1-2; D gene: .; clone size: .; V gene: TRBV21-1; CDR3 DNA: TGTGCCAGCAGCAAAGAGGTTCACAGGGGCTATGGCTACACCTTC; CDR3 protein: CASSKEVHRGYGYTF
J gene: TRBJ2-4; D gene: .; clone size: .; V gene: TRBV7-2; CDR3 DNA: TGTGCCAGCAGCTTAGTCGTCACAGCCTTAGCCAAAAACATTCAGTACTTC; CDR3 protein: CASSLVVTALAKNIQYF
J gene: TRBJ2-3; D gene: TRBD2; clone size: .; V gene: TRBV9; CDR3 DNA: TGTGCCAGCAGCGTAGCATCGGCCCTTAGCGGGGGCACAGATACGCAGTATTTT; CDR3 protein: CASSVASALSGGTDTQYF
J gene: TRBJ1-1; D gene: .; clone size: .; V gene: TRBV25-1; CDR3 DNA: TGTGCCAGCAGTGAAGAGAACAGGGACGTATCTTTCTTT; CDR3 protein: CASSEENRDVSFF
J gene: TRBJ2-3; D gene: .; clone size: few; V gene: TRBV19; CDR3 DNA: TGTGCCAGTAGTATGGGTCAGGTGAGCACAGATACGCAGTATTTT; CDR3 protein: CASSMGQVSTDTQYF
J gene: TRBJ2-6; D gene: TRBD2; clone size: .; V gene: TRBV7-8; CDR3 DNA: TGTGCCAGCAGCTTTGGTCGACTGGGATTAGCGGGAGATTCTGGGGCCAACGTCCTGACTTTC; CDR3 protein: CASSFGRLGLAGDSGANVLTF
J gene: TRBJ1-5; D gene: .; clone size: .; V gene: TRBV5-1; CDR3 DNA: TGCGCCAGCAGCCAAGAGGGATTTCAGCCCCAGCATTTT; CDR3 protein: CASSQEGFQPQHF
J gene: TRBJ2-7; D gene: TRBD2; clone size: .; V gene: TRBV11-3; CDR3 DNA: TGTGCCAGCAGCCCCGGGACTAGCGGGTCCGAGCAGTACTTC; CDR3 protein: CASSPGTSGSEQYF
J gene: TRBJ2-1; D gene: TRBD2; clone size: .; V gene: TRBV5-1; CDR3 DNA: TGCGCCAGCAGCTTGGATTGGCGGGAGAATGAGCAGTTCTTC; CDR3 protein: CASSLDWRENEQFF
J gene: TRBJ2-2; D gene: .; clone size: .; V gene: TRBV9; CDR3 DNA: TGTGCCAGCAGCGCCTCTGTAGGGGGTCGGGAGCTGTTTTTT; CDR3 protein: CASSASVGGRELFF
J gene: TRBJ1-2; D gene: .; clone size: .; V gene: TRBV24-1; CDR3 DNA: TGTGCCACCAGTGCCAGGGACTATGGCTACACCTTC; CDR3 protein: CATSARDYGYTF
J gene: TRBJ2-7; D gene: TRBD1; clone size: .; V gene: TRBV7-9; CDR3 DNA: TGTGCCAGCAGTGCCCTAGGGACAGGGGCGGGGGAGCAGTACTTC; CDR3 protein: CASSALGTGAGEQYF